The sequence of this T cell receptor beta chain was determined in a study of blood T cell repertoires in COVID-19. Across the whole study: Sources were T cells, B-cell-depleted T cells, or PBMCs; the material itself was cDNA or gDNA.

Original processing methods: For nucleated cells, counts were estimated from reference gene primer amplification. Profiling relied on immunoSEQ multiplex PCR, and the TCRdb table lists in-frame clones only, not all of them. The V and J calls and the clone size are those of that table, but D and trimming were determined from the DNA. The profile shows around 330,000 clones, 85% of them singletons. Trimming pared 5 bases from V and 2 bases from J, leaving 19 bases between. Germline CDR1 SGHAT, CDR2 FQNNGV. CDR3 length: 16 amino acids. The sequence was collected from a woman aged 25 to 39 who had been exposed to COVID-19. The chain uses TRBV11-2 and TRBJ2-7, with D tentatively TRBD1 (6 bases). Specimen: PBMCs or T cells enriched from blood (not recorded which). The CDR3 spells CASSADLTGKAYEQYF. In nucleotides, the CDR3 is TGTGCCAGCAGCGCGGATCTAACAGGGAAGGCCTACGAGCAGTACTTC.